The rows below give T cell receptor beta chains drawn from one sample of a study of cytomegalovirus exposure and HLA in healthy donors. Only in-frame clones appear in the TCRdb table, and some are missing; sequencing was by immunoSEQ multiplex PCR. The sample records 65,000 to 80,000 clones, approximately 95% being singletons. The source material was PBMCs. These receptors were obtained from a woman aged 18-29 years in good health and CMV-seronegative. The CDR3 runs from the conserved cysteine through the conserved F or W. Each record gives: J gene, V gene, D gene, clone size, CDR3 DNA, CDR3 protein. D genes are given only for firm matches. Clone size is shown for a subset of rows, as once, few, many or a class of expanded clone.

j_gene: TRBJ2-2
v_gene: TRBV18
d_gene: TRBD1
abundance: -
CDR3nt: TGTGCCAGCTCACCAGACAGGGGCGGGGAGCTGTTTTTT
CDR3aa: CASSPDRGGELFF

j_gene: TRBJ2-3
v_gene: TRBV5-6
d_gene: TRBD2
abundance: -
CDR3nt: TGTGCCAGTGTAGCGGGGAGGGCAGATACGCAGTATTTT
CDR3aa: CASVAGRADTQYF

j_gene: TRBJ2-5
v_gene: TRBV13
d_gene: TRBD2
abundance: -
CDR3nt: TGTGCCAGCAGCTTACTAGCGGGGGGGCTTGAGACCCAGTACTTC
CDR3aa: CASSLLAGGLETQYF

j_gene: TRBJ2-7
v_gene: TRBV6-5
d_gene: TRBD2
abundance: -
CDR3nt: TGTGCCAGCAGATCTAGCGGGAGTAACGAGCAGTACTTC
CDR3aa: CASRSSGSNEQYF

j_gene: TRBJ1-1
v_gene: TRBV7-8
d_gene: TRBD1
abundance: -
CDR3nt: TGTGCCAGCAGCTTGGCACAGGGGGTCGGTGAAGCTTTCTTT
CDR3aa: CASSLAQGVGEAFF

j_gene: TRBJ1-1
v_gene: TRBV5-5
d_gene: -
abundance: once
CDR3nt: TGTGCCAGCAGCATGGGGGCTGAAAGTGACGCTTTCTTT
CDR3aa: CASSMGAESDAFF

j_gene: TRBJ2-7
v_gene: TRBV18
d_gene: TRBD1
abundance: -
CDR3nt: TGTGCCAGCTCACCACCACCGGGACAGGTCGGCGAGCAGTACTTC
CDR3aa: CASSPPPGQVGEQYF

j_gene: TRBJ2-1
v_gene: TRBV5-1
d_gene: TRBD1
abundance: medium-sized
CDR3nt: TGCGCCAGCAGCAGCGGACAGGGGGCTTTTTTTGGGCAGTTCTTC
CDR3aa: CASSSGQGAFFGQFF

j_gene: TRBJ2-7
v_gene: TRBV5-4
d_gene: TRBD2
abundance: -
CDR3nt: TGTGCCAGCAGCTTGGTCGGGGGGTGGACCTACGAGCAGTACTTC
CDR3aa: CASSLVGGWTYEQYF

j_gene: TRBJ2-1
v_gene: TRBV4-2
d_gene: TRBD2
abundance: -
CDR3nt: TGTGCCAGCAGCCAACAAATGACTAGCGGGAGCTATGAGCAGTTCTTC
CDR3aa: CASSQQMTSGSYEQFF

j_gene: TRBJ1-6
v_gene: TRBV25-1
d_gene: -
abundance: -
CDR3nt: TGTGCCAGCAGTGAACGGGCAGGGAGGATGGAAAATTCACCCCTCCACTTT
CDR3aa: CASSERAGRMENSPLHF

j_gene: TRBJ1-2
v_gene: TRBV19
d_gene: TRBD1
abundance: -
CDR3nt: TGTGCCAGTAGTTTCAGCCTAGGACAGGTTAACTATGGCTACACCTTC
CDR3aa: CASSFSLGQVNYGYTF

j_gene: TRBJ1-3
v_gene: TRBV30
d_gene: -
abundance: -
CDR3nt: TGTGCCTGGAACCTCCCCGGGACTCCTATAAGCCTCTCTGGAAACACCATATATTTT
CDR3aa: CAWNLPGTPISLSGNTIYF

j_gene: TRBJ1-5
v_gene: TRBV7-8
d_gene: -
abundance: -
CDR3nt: TGTGCCAGCAGCTTAGGGACACTCTATAGCAATCAGCCCCAGCATTTT
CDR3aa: CASSLGTLYSNQPQHF

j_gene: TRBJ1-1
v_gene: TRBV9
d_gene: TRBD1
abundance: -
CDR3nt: TGTGCCAGCAGCGCCCTTGACAGGGGAAACACTGAAGCTTTCTTT
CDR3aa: CASSALDRGNTEAFF

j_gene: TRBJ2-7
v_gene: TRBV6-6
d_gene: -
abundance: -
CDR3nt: TGTGCCAGCAGTTACTCTGGGGAGTACGAGCAGTACTTC
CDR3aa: CASSYSGEYEQYF

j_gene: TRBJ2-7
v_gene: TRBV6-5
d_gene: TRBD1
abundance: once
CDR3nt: TGTGCCAGCAGTAGCGGACAGGGGGTCTACGAGCAGTACTTC
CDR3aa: CASSSGQGVYEQYF

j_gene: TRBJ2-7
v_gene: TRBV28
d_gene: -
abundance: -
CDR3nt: TGTGCCAGCAGTTTATCCCCGGAGTTGAGGTCCTACGAGCAGTACTTC
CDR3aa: CASSLSPELRSYEQYF

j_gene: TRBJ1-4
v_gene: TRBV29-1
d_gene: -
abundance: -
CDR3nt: TGCAGCGTTCGAAAGGGCGCAGGGGTTGAAAAACTGTTTTTT
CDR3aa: CSVRKGAGVEKLFF

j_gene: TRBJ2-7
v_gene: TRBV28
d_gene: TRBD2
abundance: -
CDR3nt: TGTGCCAGCAGTACCCCTCGGACTAGCGGGACCTTCCACTCCTACGAGCAGTACTTC
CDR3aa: CASSTPRTSGTFHSYEQYF

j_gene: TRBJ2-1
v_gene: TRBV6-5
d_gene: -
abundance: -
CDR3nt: TGTGCCAGCGTCTCCGGGAATGAGCAGTTCTTC
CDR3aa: CASVSGNEQFF

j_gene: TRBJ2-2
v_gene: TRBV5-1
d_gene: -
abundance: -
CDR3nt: TGCGCCAGCAGCTTGGTTCTGGCGGGCGGCGCGAACACCGGGGAGCTGTTTTTT
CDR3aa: CASSLVLAGGANTGELFF

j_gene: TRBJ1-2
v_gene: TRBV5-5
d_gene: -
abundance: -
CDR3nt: TGTGCCAGCAGCTTCGGCCTAGACAGCGCCGATGGCTACACCTTC
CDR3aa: CASSFGLDSADGYTF

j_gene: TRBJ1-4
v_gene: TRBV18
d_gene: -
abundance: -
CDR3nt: TGTGCCAGCTCGCGTCCGGGTCCCAAACTGTTTTTT
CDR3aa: CASSRPGPKLFF

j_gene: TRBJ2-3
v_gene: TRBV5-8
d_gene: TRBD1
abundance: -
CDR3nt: TGTGCCAGCAGCGTCGGGACAGTTGCAGATACGCAGTATTTT
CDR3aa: CASSVGTVADTQYF

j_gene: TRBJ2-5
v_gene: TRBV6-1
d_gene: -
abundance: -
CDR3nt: TGTGCCAGCAGTGAGCAACTAGGGGAGACCCAGTACTTC
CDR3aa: CASSEQLGETQYF

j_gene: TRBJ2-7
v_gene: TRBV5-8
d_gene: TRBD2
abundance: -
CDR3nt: TGTGCCAGCAGCTCGCAGACACTAGCGTACAACCCCTACGAGCAGTACTTC
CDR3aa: CASSSQTLAYNPYEQYF